This T cell receptor (beta chain) was recovered during a study of OX40 agonist ivuxolimab in advanced cancers. Broader study findings: Averaging showed that CD8+ T cells had more expanded clones than CD4+ did.

Trimming cost V 5 bases and J 8 bases, with 15 bases left between them. This CDR3 is 13 amino acids long. The germline V gene has CDR1 WNHNN and CDR2 SYGVQD (reference sequence). With regard to this clone: No antigen is known for it.

TCRdb's copy holds only in-frame clones and misses some; the assay was immunoSEQ multiplex PCR. The repertoire holds 60,000 to 75,000 clones, with around 83% as singletons. Collection of blood occurred at baseline, at cycle 4 day 1, and at cycle 7 day 1. This chain links TRBV10-1 with TRBJ1-2, with D uncertain. This clonotype was obtained from an adult with an advanced solid tumor such as melanoma, head and neck, liver or kidney cancer. The sample consisted of CD4+ or CD8+ T cells sorted from blood, taken in a trial of the OX40 agonist ivuxolimab. CDR3 loop: CASSQDGLRGYTF. CDR3 DNA: TGCGCCAGCAGTCAGGACGGCCTGAGGGGCTACACCTTC.